This TCR beta chain is drawn from a study of T cells in Graves' hyperthyroidism and ophthalmopathy. This clonotype was detected a few times. Looked up from germline, CDR1 is SGHTA and CDR2 is FQGNSA. This CDR3 is 17 amino acids long. Trimming cost V 1 base and J 1 base, with 14 bases left between them. Researchers amplified the TCR beta CDR3 regions from RNA transcripts. An initial round of RT-PCR targeting the TCR CDR3 relied on the HTBI primer set. TCRdb re-analysed the multiplex PCR reads in MiXCR, keeping a single row per CDR3 protein. The table includes around 400,000 distinct CDR3 sequences, over 12% detected once.

V usage is TRBV7-2 and J usage is TRBJ2-1; D unclear. What was sequenced was blood. The receptor was derived from a woman aged 60-70 years with Graves' ophthalmopathy. This CDR3 is CASSLVLGFGSYNEQFF. DNA of the CDR3: TGTGCCAGCAGCTTAGTTCTTGGTTTCGGGTCCTACAATGAGCAGTTCTTC.